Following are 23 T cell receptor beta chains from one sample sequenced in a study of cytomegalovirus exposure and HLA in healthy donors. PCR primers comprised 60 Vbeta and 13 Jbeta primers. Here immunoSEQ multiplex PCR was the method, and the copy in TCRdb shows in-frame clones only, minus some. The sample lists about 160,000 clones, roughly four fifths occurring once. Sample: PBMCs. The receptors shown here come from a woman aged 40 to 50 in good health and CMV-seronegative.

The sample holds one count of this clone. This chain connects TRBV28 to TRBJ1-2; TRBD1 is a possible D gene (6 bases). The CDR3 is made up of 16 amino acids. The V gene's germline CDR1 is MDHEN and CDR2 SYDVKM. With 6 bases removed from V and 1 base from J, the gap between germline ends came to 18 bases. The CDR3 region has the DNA TGTGCCAGCAGCCAAGACAGGTCGAAGTTTAACTATGGCTACACCTTC. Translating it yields CASSQDRSKFNYGYTF.

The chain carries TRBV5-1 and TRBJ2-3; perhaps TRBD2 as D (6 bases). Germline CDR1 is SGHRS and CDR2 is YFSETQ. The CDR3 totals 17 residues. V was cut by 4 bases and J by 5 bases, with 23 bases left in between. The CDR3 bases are TGCGCCAGCAGCGACGGACCGGGACTTAGCATCAAAGATACGCAGTATTTT. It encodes CASSDGPGLSIKDTQYF.

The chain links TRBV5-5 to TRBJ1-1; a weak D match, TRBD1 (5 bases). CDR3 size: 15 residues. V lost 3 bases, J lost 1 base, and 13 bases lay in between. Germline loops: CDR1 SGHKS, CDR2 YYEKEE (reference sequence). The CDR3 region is CASSWTPRENTEAFF. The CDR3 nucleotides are TGTGCCAGCAGCTGGACACCTAGAGAGAACACTGAAGCTTTCTTT. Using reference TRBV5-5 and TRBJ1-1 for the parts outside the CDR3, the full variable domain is DAGVTQSPTHLIKTRGQQVTLRCSPISGHKSVSWYQQVLGQGPQFIFQYYEKEERGRGNFPDRFSARQFPNYSSELNVNALLLGDSALYLCASSWTPRENTEAFFGQGTRLTVV.

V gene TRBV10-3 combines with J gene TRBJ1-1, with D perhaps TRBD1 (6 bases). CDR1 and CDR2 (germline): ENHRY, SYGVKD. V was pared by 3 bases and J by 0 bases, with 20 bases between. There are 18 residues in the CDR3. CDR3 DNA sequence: TGTGCCATCAGTGATTCAAACAGGGCTTCGAGGGTGAACACTGAAGCTTTCTTT. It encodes CAISDSNRASRVNTEAFF.

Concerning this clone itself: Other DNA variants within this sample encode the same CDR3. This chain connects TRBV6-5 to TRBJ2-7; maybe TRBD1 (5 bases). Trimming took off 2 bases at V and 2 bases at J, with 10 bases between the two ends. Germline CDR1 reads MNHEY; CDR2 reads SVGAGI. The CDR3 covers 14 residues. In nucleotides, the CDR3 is TGTGCCAGCAGTTACGGTGGCAGGGCCTACGAGCAGTACTTC. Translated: CASSYGGRAYEQYF.

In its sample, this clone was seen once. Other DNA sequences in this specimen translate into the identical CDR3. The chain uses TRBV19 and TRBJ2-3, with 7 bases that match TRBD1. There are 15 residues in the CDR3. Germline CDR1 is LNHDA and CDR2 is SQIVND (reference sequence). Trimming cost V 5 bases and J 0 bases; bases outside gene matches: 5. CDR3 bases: TGTGCCAGTAGTCCAGGGACAGCCAGCACAGATACGCAGTATTTT. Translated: CASSPGTASTDTQYF.

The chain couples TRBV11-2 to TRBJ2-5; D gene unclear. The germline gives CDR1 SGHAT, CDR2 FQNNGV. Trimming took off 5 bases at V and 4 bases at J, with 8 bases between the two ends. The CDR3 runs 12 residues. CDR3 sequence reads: CASSPERETQYF. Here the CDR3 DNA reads TGTGCCAGCAGCCCCGAGAGAGAGACCCAGTACTTC.

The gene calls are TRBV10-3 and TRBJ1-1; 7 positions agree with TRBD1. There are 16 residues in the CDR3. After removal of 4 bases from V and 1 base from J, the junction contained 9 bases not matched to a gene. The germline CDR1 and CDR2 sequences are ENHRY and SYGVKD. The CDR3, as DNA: TGTGCCATCAGTGTAGGGTCGACAGGGTGGAACACTGAAGCTTTCTTT. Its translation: CAISVGSTGWNTEAFF.

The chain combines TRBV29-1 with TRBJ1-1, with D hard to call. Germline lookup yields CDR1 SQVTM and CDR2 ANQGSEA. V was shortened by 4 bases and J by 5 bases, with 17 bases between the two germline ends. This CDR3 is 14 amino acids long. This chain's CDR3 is CSVAERAGVTEAFF. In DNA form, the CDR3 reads TGCAGCGTTGCCGAGCGGGCTGGGGTAACTGAAGCTTTCTTT.

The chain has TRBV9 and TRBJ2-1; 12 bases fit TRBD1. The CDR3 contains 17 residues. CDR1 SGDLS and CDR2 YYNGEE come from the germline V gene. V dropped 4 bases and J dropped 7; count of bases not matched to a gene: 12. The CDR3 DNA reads TGTGCCAGCAGCCGGACGTCAGGGGGACAGGGGGCGAATGAGCAGTTCTTC. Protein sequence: CASSRTSGGQGANEQFF. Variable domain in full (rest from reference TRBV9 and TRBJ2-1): DSGVTQTPKHLITATGQRVTLRCSPRSGDLSVYWYQQSLDQGLQFLIQYYNGEERAKGNILERFSAQQFPDLHSELNLSSLELGDSALYFCASSRTSGGQGANEQFFGPGTRLTVL.

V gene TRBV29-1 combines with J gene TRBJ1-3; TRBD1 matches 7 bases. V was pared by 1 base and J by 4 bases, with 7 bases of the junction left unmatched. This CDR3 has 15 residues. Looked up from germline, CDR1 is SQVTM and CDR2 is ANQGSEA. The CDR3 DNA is TGCAGCGTTGAAGGGACAGGAGGGTCAGGAAACACCATATATTTT. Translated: CSVEGTGGSGNTIYF.

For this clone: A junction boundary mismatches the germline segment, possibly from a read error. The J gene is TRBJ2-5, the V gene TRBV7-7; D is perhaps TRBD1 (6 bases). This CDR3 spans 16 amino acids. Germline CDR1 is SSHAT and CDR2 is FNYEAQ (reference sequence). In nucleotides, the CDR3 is TGTGCTAGCAGCTTATTCGGGGACACTGACCAAGAGACCCAGTACTTC. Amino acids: CASSLFGDTDQETQYF.

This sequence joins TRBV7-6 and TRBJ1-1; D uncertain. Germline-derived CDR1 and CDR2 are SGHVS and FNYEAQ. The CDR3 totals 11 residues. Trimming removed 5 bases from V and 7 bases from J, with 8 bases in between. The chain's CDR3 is CASSPGIEAFF. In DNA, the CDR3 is TGTGCCAGCAGCCCCGGGATTGAAGCTTTCTTT.

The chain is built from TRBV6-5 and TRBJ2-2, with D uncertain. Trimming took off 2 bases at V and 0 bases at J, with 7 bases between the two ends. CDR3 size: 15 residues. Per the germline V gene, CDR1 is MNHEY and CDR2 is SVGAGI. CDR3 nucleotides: TGTGCCAGCAGTTACGCTAGAGCGAACACCGGGGAGCTGTTTTTT. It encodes CASSYARANTGELFF.

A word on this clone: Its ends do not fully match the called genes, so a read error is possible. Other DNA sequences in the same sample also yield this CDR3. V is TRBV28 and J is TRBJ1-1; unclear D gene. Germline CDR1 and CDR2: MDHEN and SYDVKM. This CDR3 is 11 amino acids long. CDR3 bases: TGTGCCAGCAGCCGCGACACTGAAGCCTTCTTT. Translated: CASSRDTEAFF.

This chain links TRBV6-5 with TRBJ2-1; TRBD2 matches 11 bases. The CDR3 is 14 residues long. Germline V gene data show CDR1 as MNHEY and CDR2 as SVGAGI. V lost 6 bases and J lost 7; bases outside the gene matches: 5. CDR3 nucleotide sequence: TGTGCCAGCAGGCTAGCGGGAGGATTTAATGAGCAGTTCTTC. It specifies CASRLAGGFNEQFF.

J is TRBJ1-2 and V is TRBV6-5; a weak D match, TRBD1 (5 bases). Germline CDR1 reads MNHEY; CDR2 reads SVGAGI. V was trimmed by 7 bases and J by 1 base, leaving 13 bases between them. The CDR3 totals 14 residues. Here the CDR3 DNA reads TGTGCCAGCATGCCGGGACTTCATAACTATGGCTACACCTTC. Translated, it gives CASMPGLHNYGYTF.

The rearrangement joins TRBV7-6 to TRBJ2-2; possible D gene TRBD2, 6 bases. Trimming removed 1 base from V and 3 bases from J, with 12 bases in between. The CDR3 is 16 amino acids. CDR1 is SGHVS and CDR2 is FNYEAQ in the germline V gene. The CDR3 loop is CASSLGGSGYTGELFF. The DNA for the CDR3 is TGTGCCAGCAGCTTAGGAGGTAGCGGCTACACCGGGGAGCTGTTTTTT. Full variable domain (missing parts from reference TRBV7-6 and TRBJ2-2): GAGVSQSPRYKVTKRGQDVALRCDPISGHVSLYWYRQALGQGPEFLTYFNYEAQQDKSGLPNDRFSAERPEGSISTLTIQRTEQRDSAMYRCASSLGGSGYTGELFFGEGSRLTVL.

In DNA, the CDR3 is TGTGCCAGCAGCTTAGGCGGGAGGGCGGGCACAGATACGCAGTATTTT. Translated, it gives CASSLGGRAGTDTQYF. The chain uses TRBV7-9 and TRBJ2-3, with 9 positions matching TRBD2. The CDR3 spans 16 residues. Germline values: CDR1 SEHNR, CDR2 FQNEAQ (reference sequence). With 1 base clipped from V and 1 base from J, the junction kept 3 bases outside the gene matches.

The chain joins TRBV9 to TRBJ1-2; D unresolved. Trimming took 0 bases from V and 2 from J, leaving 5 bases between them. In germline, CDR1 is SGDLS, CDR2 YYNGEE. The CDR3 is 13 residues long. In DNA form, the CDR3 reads TGTGCCAGCAGCGTAGACTCAAACTATGGCTACACCTTC. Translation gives CASSVDSNYGYTF.

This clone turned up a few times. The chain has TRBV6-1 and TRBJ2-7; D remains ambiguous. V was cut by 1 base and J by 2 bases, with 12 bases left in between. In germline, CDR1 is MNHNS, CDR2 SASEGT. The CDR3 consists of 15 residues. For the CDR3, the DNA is TGTGCCAGCAGTGAAGACGGCAGGAACCCCTACGAGCAGTACTTC. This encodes CASSEDGRNPYEQYF.

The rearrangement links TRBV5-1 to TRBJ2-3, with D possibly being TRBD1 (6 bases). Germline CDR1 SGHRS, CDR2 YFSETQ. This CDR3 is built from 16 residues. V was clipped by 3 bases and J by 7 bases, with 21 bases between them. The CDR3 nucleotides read TGCGCCAGCAGCTCTGGACAGACCGACTGGGCGAATACGCAGTATTTT. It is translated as CASSSGQTDWANTQYF. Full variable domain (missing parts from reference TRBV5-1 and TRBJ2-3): KAGVTQTPRYLIKTRGQQVTLSCSPISGHRSVSWYQQTPGQGLQFLFEYFSETQRNKGNFPGRFSGRQFSNSRSEMNVSTLELGDSALYLCASSSGQTDWANTQYFGPGTRLTVL.

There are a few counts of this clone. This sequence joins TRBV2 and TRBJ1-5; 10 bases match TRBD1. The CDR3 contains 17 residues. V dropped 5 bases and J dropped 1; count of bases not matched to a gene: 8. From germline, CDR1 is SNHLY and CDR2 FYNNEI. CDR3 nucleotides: TGTGCCAGCAGTCTCCGGGACAGGGGTGGAAGCAATCAGCCCCAGCATTTT. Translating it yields CASSLRDRGGSNQPQHF. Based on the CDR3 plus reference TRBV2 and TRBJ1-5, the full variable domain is EPEVTQTPSHQVTQMGQEVILRCVPISNHLYFYWYRQILGQKVEFLVSFYNNEISEKSEIFDDQFSVERPDGSNFTLKIRSTKLEDSAMYFCASSLRDRGGSNQPQHFGDGTRLSIL.